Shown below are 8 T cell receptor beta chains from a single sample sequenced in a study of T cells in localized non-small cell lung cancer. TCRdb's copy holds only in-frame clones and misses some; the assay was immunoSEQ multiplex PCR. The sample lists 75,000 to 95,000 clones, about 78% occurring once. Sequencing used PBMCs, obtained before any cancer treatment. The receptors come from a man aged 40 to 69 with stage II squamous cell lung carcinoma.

The CDR3 region has the DNA TGTGCCAGCATAAGTCACTTCGGAAATCAGCCCCAGCATTTT. Its translation is CASISHFGNQPQHF. J is TRBJ1-5 and V is TRBV6-5, with unresolved D. Looked up from germline, CDR1 is MNHEY and CDR2 is SVGAGI. V was clipped by 7 bases and J by 4 bases, with 14 bases between them. The CDR3 loop spans 14 amino acids.

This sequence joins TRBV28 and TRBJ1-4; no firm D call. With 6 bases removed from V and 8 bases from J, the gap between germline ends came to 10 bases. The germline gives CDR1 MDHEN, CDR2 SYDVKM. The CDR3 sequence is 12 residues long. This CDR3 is CASSLRAEKLFF. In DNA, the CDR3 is TGTGCCAGCAGCCTCCGGGCCGAAAAACTGTTTTTT.

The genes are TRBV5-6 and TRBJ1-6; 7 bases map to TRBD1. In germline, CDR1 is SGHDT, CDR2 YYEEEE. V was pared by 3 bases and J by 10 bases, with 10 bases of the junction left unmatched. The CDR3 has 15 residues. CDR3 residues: CASSSRQGSASPLHF. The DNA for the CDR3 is TGTGCCAGCAGCTCGAGACAGGGATCTGCGTCACCCCTCCACTTT. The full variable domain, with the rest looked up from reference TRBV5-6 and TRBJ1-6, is DAGVTQSPTHLIKTRGQQVTLRCSPKSGHDTVSWYQQALGQGPQFIFQYYEEEERQRGNFPDRFSGHQFPNYSSELNVNALLLGDSALYLCASSSRQGSASPLHFGNGTRLTVT.

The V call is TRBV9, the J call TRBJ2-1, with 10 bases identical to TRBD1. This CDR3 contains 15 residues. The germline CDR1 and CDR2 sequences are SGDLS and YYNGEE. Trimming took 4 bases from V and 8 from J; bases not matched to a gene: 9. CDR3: CASSSRGQGSYEQFF. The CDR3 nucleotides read TGTGCCAGCAGCTCACGGGGACAGGGGAGTTATGAGCAGTTCTTC.

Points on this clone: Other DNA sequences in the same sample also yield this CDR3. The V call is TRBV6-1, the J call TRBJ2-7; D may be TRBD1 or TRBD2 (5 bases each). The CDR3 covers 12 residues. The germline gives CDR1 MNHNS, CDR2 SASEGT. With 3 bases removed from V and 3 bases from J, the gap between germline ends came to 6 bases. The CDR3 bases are TGTGCCAGCAGTGAGAGGGGCTACGAGCAGTACTTC. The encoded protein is CASSERGYEQYF.

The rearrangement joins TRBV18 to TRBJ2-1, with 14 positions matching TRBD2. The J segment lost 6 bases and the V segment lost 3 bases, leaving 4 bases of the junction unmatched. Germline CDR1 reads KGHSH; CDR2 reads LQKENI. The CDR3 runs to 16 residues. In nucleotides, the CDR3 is TGTGCCAGCTCACCGAAGACTAGCGGGAGGGCCAATGAGCAGTTCTTC. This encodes CASSPKTSGRANEQFF.

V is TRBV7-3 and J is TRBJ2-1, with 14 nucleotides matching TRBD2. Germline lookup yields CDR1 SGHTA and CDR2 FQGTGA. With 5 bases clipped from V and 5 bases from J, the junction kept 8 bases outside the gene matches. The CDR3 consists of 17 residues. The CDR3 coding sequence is TGTGCCAGCAGCCCGCGGACTAGCGGGGGGTACAACAATGAGCAGTTCTTC. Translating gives CASSPRTSGGYNNEQFF.

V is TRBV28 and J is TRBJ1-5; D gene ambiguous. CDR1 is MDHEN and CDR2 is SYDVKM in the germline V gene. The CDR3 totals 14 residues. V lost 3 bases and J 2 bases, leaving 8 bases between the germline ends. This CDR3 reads CASSFLLGNQPQHF. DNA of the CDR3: TGTGCCAGCAGTTTCCTACTGGGCAATCAGCCCCAGCATTTT.